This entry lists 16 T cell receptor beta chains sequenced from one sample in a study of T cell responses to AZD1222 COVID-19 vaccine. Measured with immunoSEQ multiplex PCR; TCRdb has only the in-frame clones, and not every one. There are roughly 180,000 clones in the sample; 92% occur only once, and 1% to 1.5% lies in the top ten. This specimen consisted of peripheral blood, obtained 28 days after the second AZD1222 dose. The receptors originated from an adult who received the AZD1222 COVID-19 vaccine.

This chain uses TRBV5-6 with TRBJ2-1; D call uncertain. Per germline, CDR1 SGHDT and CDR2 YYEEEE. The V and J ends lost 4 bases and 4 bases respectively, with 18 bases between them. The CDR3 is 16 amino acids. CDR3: CASSPLEGSIYNEQFF. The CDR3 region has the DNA TGTGCCAGCAGCCCGCTTGAAGGGTCCATTTACAATGAGCAGTTCTTC.

The CDR3 region has the DNA TGTGCCAGCAGCAGACGGGGGGGAGAGGAGACCCAGTACTTC. It codes for CASSRRGGEETQYF. V is TRBV3-1 (or the pseudogene TRBV3-2) and J is TRBJ2-5, with TRBD2 matching 8 bases. Germline trimming cut 5 bases from V and 5 bases from J; bases unmatched to any gene: 7. Germline values: CDR1 LGHDT, CDR2 YNNKEL (reference sequence). The CDR3 is 14 amino acids.

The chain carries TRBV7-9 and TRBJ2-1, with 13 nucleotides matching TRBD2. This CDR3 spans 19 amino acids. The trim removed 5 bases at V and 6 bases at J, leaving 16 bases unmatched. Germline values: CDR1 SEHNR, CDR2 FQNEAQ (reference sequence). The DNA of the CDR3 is TGTGCCAGCAGCCCCCGAAGGCAGGGGGGGACTAGCGGGATCAATGAGCAGTTCTTC. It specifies CASSPRRQGGTSGINEQFF.

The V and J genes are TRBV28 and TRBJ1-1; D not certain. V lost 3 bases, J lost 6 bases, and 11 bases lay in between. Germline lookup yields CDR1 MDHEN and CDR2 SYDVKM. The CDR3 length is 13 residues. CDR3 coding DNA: TGTGCCAGCAGTTTCTCTCGTGGCGCTGAAGCTTTCTTT. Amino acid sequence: CASSFSRGAEAFF.

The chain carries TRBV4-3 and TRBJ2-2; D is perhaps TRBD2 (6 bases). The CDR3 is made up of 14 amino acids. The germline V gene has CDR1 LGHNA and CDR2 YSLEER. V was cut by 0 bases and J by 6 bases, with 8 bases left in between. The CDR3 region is CASSQDTGAGELFF. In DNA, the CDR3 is TGCGCCAGCAGCCAAGATACGGGAGCCGGGGAGCTGTTTTTT.

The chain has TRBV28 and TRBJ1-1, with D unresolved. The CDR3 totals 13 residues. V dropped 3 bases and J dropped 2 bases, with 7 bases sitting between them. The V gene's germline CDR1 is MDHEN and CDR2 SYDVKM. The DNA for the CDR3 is TGTGCCAGCAGTTTCGGGATTAACACTGAAGCTTTCTTT. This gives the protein CASSFGINTEAFF.

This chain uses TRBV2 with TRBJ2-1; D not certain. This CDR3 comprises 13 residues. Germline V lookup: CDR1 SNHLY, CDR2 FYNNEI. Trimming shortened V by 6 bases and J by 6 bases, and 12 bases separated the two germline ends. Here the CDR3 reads CASSRTDPNEQFF. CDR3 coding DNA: TGTGCCAGCAGCAGAACGGACCCCAATGAGCAGTTCTTC.

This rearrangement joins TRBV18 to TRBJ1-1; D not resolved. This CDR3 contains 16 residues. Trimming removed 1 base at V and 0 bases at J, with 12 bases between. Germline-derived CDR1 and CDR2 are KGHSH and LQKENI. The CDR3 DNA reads TGTGCCAGCTCACCACGAGTTCGAGATCTGAACACTGAAGCTTTCTTT. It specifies CASSPRVRDLNTEAFF.

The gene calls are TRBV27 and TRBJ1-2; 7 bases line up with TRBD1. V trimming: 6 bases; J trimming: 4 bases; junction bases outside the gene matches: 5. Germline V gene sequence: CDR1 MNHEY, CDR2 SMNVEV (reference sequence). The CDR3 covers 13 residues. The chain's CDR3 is CASSSSGGYGYTF. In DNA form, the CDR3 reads TGTGCCAGCAGCTCCTCAGGGGGCTATGGCTACACCTTC.

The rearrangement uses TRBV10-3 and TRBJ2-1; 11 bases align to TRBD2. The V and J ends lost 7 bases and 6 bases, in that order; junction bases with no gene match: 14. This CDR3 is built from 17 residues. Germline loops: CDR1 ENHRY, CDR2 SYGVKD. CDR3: CAITSSHNSGRANEQFF. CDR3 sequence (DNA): TGTGCCATCACCTCAAGCCACAATAGCGGGAGGGCCAATGAGCAGTTCTTC.

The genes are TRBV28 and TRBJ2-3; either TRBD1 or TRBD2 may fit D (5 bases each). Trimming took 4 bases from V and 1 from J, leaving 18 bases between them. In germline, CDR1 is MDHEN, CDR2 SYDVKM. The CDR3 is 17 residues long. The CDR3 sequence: CASSSPMGPERTDTQYF. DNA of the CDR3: TGTGCCAGCAGTTCCCCCATGGGACCAGAGCGCACAGATACGCAGTATTTT.

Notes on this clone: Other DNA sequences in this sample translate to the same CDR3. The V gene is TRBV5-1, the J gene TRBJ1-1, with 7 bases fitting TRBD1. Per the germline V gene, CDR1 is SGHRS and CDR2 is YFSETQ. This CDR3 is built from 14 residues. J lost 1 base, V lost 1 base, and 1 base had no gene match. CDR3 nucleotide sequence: TGCGCCAGCAGCTTGCAGGGGGGGAACACTGAAGCTTTCTTT. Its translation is CASSLQGGNTEAFF.

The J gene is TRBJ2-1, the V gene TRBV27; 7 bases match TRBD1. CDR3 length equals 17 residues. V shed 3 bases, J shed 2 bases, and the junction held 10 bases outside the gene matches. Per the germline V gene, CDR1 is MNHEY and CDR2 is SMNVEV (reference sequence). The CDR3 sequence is CASSFPAQGQTYNEQFF. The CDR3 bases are TGTGCCAGCAGTTTCCCCGCCCAGGGACAGACCTACAATGAGCAGTTCTTC.

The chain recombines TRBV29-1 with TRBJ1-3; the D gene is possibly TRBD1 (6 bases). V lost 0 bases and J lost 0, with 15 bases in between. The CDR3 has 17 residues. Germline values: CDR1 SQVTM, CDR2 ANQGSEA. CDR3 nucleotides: TGCAGCGTTGAAGACCCTGAGGGAGGGGGCTCTGGAAACACCATATATTTT. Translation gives CSVEDPEGGGSGNTIYF.

CDR3 nucleotide sequence: TGTGCCAGCAGCTTGTACAAGCGAAGCACAGATACGCAGTATTTT. Amino acids: CASSLYKRSTDTQYF. V gene TRBV5-4 combines with J gene TRBJ2-3; no firm D call. Germline CDR1 reads SGHNT; CDR2 reads YYREEE (reference sequence). The CDR3 sequence is 15 residues long. The germline V and J ends were trimmed by 1 base and 0 bases, with 9 bases remaining between them. The complete variable domain, with remaining parts taken from reference TRBV5-4 and TRBJ2-3, reads ETGVTQSPTHLIKTRGQQVTLRCSSQSGHNTVSWYQQALGQGPQFIFQYYREEENGRGNFPPRFSGLQFPNYSSELNVNALELDDSALYLCASSLYKRSTDTQYFGPGTRLTVL.

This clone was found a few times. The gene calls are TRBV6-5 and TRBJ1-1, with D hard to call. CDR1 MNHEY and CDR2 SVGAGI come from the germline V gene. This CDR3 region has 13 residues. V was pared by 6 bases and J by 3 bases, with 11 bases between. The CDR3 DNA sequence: TGTGCCAGCAGGTTTTGGGAGGACACTGAAGCTTTCTTT. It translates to CASRFWEDTEAFF.